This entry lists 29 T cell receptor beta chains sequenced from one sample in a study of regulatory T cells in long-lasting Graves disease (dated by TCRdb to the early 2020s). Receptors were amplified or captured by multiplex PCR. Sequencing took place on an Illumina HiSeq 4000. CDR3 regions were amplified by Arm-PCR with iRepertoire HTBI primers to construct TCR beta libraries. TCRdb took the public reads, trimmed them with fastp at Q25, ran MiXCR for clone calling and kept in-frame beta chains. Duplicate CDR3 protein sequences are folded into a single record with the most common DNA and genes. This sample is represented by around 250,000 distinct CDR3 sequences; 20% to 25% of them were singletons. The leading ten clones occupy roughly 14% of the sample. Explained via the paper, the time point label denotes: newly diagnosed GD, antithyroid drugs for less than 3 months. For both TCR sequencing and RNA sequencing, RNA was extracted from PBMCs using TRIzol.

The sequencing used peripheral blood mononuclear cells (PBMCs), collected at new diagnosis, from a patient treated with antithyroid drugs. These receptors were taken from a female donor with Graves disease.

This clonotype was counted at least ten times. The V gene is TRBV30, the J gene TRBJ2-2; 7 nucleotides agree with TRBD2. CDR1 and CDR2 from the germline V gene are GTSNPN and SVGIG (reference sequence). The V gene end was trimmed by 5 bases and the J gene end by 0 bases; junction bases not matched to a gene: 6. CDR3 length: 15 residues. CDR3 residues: CAWGTSVPNTGELFF. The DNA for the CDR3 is TGTGCCTGGGGCACTAGCGTACCGAACACCGGGGAGCTGTTTTTT.

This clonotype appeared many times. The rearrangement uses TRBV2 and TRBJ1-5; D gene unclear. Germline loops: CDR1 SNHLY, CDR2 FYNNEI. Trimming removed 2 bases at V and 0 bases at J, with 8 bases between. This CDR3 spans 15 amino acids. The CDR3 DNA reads TGTGCCAGCAGTGAACTAGGGAATAGCAATCAGCCCCAGCATTTT. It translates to CASSELGNSNQPQHF.

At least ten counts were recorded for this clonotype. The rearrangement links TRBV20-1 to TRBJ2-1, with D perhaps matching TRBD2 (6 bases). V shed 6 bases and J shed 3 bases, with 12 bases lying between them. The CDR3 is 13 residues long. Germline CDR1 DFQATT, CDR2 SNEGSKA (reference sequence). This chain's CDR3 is CSATGLLYNEQFF. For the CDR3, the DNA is TGCAGTGCCACGGGACTCCTCTACAATGAGCAGTTCTTC.

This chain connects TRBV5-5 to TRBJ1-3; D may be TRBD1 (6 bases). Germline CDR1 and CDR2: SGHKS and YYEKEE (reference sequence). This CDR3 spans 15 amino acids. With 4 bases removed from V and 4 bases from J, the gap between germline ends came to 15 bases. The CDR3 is CASSPGEGRGNTIYF. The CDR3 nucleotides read TGTGCCAGCAGCCCAGGGGAGGGCCGGGGAAACACCATATATTTT.

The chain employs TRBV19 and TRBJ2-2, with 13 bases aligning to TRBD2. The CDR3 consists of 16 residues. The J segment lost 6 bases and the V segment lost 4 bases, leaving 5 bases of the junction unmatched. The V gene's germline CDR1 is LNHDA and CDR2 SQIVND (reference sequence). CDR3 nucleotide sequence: TGTGCCAGTAGTACCCGACTAGCGGGAGGCTCCGGGGAGCTGTTTTTT. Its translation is CASSTRLAGGSGELFF.

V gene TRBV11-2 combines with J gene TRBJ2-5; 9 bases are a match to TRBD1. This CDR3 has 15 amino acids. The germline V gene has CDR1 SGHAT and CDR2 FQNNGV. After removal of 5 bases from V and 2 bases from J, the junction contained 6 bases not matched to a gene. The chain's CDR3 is CASSRGTGRQETQYF. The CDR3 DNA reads TGTGCCAGCAGCCGCGGGACAGGGAGGCAAGAGACCCAGTACTTC.

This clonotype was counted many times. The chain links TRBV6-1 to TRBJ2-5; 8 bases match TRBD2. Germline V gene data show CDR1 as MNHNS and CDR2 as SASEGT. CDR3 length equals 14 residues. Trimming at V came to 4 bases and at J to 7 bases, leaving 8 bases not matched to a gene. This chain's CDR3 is CASSATSEVGTQYF. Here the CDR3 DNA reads TGTGCCAGCAGTGCGACTAGCGAGGTGGGGACCCAGTACTTC.

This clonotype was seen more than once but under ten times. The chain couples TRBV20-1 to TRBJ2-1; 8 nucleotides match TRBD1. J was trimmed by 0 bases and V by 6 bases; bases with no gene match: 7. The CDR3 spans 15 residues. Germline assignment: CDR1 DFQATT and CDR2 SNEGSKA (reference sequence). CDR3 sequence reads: CSAPSDRGSYNEQFF. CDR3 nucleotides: TGCAGTGCCCCATCAGACAGGGGCTCCTACAATGAGCAGTTCTTC.

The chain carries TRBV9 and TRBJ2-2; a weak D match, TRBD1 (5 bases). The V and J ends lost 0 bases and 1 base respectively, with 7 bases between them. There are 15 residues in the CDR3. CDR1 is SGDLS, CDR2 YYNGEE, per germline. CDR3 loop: CASSVVGQNTGELFF. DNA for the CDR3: TGTGCCAGCAGCGTAGTCGGACAGAACACCGGGGAGCTGTTTTTT.

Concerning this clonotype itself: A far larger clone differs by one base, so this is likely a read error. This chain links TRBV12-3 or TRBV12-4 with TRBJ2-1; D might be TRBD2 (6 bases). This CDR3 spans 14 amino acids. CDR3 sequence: CTSTRMGGYNEQFF. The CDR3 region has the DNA TGTACCAGCACCCGCATGGGAGGCTACAATGAGCAGTTCTTC.

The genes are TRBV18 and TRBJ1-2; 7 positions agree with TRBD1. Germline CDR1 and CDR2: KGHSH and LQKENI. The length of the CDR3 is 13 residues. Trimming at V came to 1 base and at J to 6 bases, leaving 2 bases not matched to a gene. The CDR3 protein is CASSPQGAHGYTF. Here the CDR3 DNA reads TGTGCCAGCTCACCACAGGGGGCGCATGGCTACACCTTC. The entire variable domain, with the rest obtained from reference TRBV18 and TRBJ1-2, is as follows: NAGVMQNPRHLVRRRGQEARLRCSPMKGHSHVYWYRQLPEEGLKFMVYLQKENIIDESGMPKERFSAEFPKEGPSILRIQQVVRGDSAAYFCASSPQGAHGYTFGSGTRLTVV.

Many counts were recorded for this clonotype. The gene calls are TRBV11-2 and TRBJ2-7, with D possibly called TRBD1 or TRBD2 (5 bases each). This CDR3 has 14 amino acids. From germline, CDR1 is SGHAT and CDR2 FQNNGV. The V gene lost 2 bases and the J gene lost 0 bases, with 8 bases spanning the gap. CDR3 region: CASSLRGNSYEQYF. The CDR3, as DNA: TGTGCCAGCAGCTTACGGGGCAACTCCTACGAGCAGTACTTC.

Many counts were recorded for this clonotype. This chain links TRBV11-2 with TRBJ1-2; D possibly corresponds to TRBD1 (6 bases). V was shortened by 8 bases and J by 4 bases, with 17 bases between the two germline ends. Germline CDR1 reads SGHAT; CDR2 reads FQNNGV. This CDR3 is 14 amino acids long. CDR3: CASFGPGEVYGYTF. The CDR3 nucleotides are TGTGCCAGCTTCGGCCCAGGGGAGGTCTATGGCTACACCTTC.

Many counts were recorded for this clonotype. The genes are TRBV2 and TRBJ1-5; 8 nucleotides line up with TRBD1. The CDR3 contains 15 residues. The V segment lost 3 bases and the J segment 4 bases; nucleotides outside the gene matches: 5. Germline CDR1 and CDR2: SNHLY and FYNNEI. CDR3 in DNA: TGTGCCAGCAGTGACAGGGGGCGAGGGAATCAGCCCCAGCATTTT. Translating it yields CASSDRGRGNQPQHF.

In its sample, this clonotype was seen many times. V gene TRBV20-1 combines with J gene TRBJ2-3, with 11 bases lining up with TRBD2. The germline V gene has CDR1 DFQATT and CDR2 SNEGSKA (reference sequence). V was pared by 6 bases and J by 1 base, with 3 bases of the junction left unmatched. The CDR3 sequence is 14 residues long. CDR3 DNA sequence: TGCAGTGCGCAGACTAGCGGGGGCACAGATACGCAGTATTTT. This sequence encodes CSAQTSGGTDTQYF.

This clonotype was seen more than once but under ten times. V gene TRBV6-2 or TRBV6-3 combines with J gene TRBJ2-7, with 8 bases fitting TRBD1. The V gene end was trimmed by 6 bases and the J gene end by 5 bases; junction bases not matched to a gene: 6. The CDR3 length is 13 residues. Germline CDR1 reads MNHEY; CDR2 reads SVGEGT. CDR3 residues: CASSWTGSDEQYF. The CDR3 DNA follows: TGTGCCAGCAGCTGGACAGGGAGTGACGAGCAGTACTTC.

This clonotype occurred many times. The CDR3 spells CSADGTSGGVPDTQYF. The DNA of the CDR3 is TGCAGTGCGGATGGGACTAGCGGGGGGGTCCCAGATACGCAGTATTTT. The chain has TRBV20-1 and TRBJ2-3; 16 bases are shared with TRBD2. The CDR3 loop spans 16 amino acids. After removal of 6 bases from V and 4 bases from J, the junction contained 7 bases not matched to a gene. Germline lookup yields CDR1 DFQATT and CDR2 SNEGSKA (reference sequence).

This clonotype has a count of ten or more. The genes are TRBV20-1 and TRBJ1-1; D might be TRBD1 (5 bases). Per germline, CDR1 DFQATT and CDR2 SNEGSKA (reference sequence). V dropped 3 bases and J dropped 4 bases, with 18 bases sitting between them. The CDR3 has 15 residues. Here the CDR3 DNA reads TGCAGTGCTAGGAACTCCGGTCGGGGGGTCACTGAAGCTTTCTTT. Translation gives CSARNSGRGVTEAFF.

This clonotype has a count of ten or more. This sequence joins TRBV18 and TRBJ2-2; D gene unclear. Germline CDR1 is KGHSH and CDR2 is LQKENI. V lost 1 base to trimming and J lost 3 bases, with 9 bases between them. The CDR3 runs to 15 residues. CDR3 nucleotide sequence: TGTGCCAGCTCACCACGTAGGGCGGACACCGGGGAGCTGTTTTTT. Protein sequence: CASSPRRADTGELFF.

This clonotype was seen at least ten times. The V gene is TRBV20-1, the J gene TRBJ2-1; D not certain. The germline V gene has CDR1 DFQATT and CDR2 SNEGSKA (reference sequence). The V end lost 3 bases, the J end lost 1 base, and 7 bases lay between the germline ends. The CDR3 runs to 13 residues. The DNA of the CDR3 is TGCAGTGCTAGTTTGGGATCCTACAATGAGCAGTTCTTC. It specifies CSASLGSYNEQFF.

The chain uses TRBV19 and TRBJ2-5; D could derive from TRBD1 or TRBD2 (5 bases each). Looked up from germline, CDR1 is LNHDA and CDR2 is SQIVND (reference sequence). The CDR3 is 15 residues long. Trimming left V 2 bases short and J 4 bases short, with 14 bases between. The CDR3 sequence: CASSITPSGRETQYF. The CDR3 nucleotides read TGTGCCAGTAGTATAACGCCCTCGGGGCGAGAGACCCAGTACTTC.

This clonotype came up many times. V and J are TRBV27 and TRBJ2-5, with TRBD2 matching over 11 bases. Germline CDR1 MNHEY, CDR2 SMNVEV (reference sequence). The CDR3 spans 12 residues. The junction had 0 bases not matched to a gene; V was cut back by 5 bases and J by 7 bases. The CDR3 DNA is TGTGCCAGCAGTACTAGCGGGGGGACCCAGTACTTC. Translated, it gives CASSTSGGTQYF.

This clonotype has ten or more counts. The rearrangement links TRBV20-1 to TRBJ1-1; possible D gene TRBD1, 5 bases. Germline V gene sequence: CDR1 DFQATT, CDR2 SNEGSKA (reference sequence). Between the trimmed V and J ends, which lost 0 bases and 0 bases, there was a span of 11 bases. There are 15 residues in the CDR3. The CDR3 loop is CSARDPQGMNTEAFF. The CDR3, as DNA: TGCAGTGCTAGAGATCCCCAGGGTATGAACACTGAAGCTTTCTTT.

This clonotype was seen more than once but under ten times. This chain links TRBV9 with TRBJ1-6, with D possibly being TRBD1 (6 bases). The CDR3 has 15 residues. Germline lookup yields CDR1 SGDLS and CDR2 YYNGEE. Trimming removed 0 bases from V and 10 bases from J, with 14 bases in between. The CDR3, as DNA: TGTGCCAGCAGCGTAGATAACAGGGTGCGGTCACCCCTCCACTTT. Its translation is CASSVDNRVRSPLHF.

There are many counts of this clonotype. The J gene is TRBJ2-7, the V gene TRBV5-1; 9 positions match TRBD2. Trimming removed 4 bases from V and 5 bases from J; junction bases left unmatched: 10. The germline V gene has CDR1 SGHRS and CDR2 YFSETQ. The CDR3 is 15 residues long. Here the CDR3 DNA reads TGCGCCAGCAGCAAAGCCGGGACTAGCTACCACGAGCAGTACTTC. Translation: CASSKAGTSYHEQYF.

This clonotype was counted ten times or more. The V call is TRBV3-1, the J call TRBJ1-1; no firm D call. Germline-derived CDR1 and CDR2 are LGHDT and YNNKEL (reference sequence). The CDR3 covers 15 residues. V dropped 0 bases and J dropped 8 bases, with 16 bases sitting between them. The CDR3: CASSQEGTKAREAFF. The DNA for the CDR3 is TGTGCCAGCAGCCAAGAGGGAACGAAGGCCAGGGAAGCTTTCTTT.

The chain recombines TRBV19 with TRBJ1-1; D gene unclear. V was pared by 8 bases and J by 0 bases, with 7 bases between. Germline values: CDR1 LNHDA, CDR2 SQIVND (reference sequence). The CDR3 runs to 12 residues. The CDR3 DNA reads TGTGCCAGTTGGGGATTGAACACTGAAGCTTTCTTT. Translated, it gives CASWGLNTEAFF. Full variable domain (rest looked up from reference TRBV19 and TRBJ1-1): DGGITQSPKYLFRKEGQNVTLSCEQNLNHDAMYWYRQDPGQGLRLIYYSQIVNDFQKGDIAEGYSVSREKKESFPLTVTSAQKNPTAFYLCASWGLNTEAFFGQGTRLTVV.

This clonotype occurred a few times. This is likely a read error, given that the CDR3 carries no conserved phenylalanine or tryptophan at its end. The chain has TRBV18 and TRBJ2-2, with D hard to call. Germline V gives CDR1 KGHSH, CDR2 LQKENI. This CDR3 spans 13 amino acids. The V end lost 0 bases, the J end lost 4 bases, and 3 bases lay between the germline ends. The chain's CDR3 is CASSPPSTGELFI. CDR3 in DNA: TGTGCCAGCTCACCACCAAGCACCGGGGAGCTGTTTATT.

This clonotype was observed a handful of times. The CDR3 loop reads CSARMSGEGNQPQHF. The CDR3 DNA sequence: TGCAGTGCTAGAATGAGCGGAGAGGGCAATCAGCCCCAGCATTTT. The V and J genes are TRBV20-1 and TRBJ1-5; D is uncertain. V lost 2 bases and J lost 2, with 13 bases in between. This CDR3 is 15 amino acids long. Germline lookup yields CDR1 DFQATT and CDR2 SNEGSKA (reference sequence).